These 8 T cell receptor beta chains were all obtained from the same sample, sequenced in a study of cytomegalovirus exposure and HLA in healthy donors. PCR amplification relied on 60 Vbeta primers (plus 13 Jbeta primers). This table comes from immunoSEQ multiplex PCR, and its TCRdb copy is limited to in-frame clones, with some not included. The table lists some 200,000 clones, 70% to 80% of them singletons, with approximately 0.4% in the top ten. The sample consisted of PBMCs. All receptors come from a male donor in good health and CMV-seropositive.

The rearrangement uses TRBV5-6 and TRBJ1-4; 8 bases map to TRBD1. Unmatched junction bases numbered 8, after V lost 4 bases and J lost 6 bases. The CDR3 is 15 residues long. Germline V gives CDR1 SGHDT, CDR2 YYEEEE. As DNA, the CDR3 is TGTGCCAGCAGCACCCGCGGACAGGGAGATGAAAAACTGTTTTTT. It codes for CASSTRGQGDEKLFF. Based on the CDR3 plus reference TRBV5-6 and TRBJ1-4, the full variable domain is DAGVTQSPTHLIKTRGQQVTLRCSPKSGHDTVSWYQQALGQGPQFIFQYYEEEERQRGNFPDRFSGHQFPNYSSELNVNALLLGDSALYLCASSTRGQGDEKLFFGSGTQLSVL.

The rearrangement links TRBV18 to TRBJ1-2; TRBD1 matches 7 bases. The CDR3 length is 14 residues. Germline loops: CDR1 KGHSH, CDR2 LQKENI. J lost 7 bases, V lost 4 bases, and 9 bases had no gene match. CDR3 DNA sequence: TGTGCCAGCTCACTTTCTAGCAGGGGGTTTGGCTACACCTTC. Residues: CASSLSSRGFGYTF.

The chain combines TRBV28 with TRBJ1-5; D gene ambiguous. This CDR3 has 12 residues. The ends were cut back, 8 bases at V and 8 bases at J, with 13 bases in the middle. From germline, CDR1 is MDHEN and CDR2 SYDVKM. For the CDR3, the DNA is TGTGCCAGCGTGAGTGAGATGAAGCCCCAGCATTTT. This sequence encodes CASVSEMKPQHF. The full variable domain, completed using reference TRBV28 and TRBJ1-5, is DVKVTQSSRYLVKRTGEKVFLECVQDMDHENMFWYRQDPGLGLRLIYFSYDVKMKEKGDIPEGYSVSREKKERFSLILESASTNQTSMYLCASVSEMKPQHFGDGTRLSIL.

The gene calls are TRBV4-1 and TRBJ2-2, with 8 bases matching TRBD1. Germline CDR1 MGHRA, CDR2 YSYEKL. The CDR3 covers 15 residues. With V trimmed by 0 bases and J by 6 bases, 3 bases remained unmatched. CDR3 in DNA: TGCGCCAGCAGCCAAGAGGACAGGGACGCCGGGGAGCTGTTTTTT. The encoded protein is CASSQEDRDAGELFF.

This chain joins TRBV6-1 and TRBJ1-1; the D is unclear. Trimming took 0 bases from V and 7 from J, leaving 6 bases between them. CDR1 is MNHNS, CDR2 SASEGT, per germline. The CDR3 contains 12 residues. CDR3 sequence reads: CASSEAQREAFF. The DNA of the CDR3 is TGTGCCAGCAGTGAAGCGCAGCGTGAAGCTTTCTTT.

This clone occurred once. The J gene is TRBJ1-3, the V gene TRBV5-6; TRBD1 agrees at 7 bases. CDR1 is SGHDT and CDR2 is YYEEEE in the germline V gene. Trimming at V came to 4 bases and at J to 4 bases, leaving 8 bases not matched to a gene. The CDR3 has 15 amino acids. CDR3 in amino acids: CASSPKGARGNTIYF. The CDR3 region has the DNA TGTGCCAGCAGCCCAAAGGGGGCTAGGGGAAACACCATATATTTT.

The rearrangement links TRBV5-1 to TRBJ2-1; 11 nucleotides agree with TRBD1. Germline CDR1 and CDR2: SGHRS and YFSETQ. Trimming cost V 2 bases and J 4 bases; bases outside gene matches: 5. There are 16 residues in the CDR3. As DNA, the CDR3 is TGCGCCAGCAGCTTAGGGGGGACAGGGGGTTACAATGAGCAGTTCTTC. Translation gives CASSLGGTGGYNEQFF.

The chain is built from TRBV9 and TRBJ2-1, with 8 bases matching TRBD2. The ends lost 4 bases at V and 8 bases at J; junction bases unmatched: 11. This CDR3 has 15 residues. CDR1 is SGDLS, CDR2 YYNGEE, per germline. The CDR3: CASSLREGGLDEQFF. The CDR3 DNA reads TGTGCCAGCAGCCTCCGGGAGGGAGGACTCGATGAGCAGTTCTTC.